This T cell receptor (beta chain) is drawn from a study of Graves' ophthalmopathy and Graves' hyperthyroidism. RNA transcripts served as template for amplifying TCR beta CDR3 sequences. Second-round multiplex PCR came after first-round RT-PCR with HTBI primers. TCRdb recomputed calls from the multiplex PCR reads with MiXCR, one row per CDR3 protein. Of a few hundred thousand distinct CDR3 sequences in the sample, about 40% were seen once. Points on this clonotype: The junction differs from germline at one of its ends, possibly a read error.

CDR1 is SEHNR, CDR2 FQNEAQ, per germline (reference sequence). This CDR3 region has 16 residues. Material for sequencing was peripheral blood or thyroid tissue (not recorded which). The chain joins TRBV7-9 to TRBJ2-5, with TRBD1 matching over 7 bases. The TCR sequence derives from an adult man with Graves' hyperthyroidism. The chain's CDR3 is CASSPLYRDSQGTQYF. CDR3 coding DNA: TGTGCCAGCTCACCACTTTACCGGGACAGCCAAGGGACCCAGTACTTC.